The next 24 T cell receptor beta chains were all read from a single sample in a study of cytomegalovirus exposure and HLA in healthy donors. PCR was performed using 60 Vbeta and 13 Jbeta primers. Measured with immunoSEQ multiplex PCR; TCRdb has only the in-frame clones, and not every one. Of some 48,000 clones in the sample, over 70% were seen once. Sequencing was carried out using PBMCs. The receptors come from a man aged 25-45 years in good health and CMV-seropositive.

For this clone: It is unclear where the CDR3 begins or ends on the DNA, so no DNA is shown, and the CDR3 is as TCRdb lists it. The chain employs TRBV10-2 and TRBJ2-5; the table's D call of TRBD2 was not tested on the DNA. Germline CDR1 reads WSHSY; CDR2 reads SAAADI. Counting both end residues, the CDR3 totals 15 amino acids. CDR3 in amino acids: CASARLAGFLETQYF.

The chain combines TRBV5-1 with TRBJ2-7; no definite D call. V lost 1 base and J lost 0, with 8 bases in between. The CDR3 loop spans 14 amino acids. CDR1 is SGHRS and CDR2 is YFSETQ in the germline V gene. The CDR3 region has the DNA TGCGCCAGCAGCTTGAACCCTAGCTCCTACGAGCAGTACTTC. As protein: CASSLNPSSYEQYF.

This clone appeared once. The chain couples TRBV7-6 to TRBJ2-5, with D unresolved. The CDR3 is made up of 15 amino acids. Trimming pared 5 bases from V and 2 bases from J, leaving 15 bases between. CDR1 and CDR2 (germline): SGHVS, FNYEAQ. The CDR3 DNA follows: TGTGCCAGCAGCCCCGAAGGTCCGCGGCAAGAGACCCAGTACTTC. Translating gives CASSPEGPRQETQYF.

This chain joins TRBV7-3 and TRBJ2-1; 10 bases line up with TRBD2. V was clipped by 5 bases and J by 6 bases; unmatched bases: 7. The CDR3 has 15 residues. Germline-derived CDR1 and CDR2 are SGHTA and FQGTGA. This chain's CDR3 is CASSPASGGFNEQFF. The DNA of the CDR3 is TGTGCCAGCAGCCCGGCTAGCGGGGGATTCAATGAGCAGTTCTTC.

The chain links TRBV5-5 to TRBJ1-5; no definite D call. V was shortened by 1 base and J by 0 bases, with 14 bases between the two germline ends. Germline CDR1 is SGHKS and CDR2 is YYEKEE (reference sequence). The CDR3 has 17 amino acids. As DNA, the CDR3 is TGTGCCAGCAGCTTGTGGTCAGGTCAAAATAGCAATCAGCCCCAGCATTTT. Translation gives CASSLWSGQNSNQPQHF. Full variable domain (remainder filled in from reference TRBV5-5 and TRBJ1-5): DAGVTQSPTHLIKTRGQQVTLRCSPISGHKSVSWYQQVLGQGPQFIFQYYEKEERGRGNFPDRFSARQFPNYSSELNVNALLLGDSALYLCASSLWSGQNSNQPQHFGDGTRLSIL.

This clone came up a few times. The rearrangement uses TRBV6-6 and TRBJ2-7; 8 bases agree with TRBD2. V trimming: 7 bases; J trimming: 0 bases; junction bases outside the gene matches: 8. This CDR3 contains 15 residues. Germline V gene sequence: CDR1 MNHNY, CDR2 SVGAGI (reference sequence). The CDR3 bases are TGTGCCAGCACGAATCGAGCGGGGGCCTCCTACGAGCAGTACTTC. Its translation is CASTNRAGASYEQYF.

The rearrangement links TRBV5-1 to TRBJ2-2, with 7 bases fitting TRBD1. Germline V gene data show CDR1 as SGHRS and CDR2 as YFSETQ. The ends lost 4 bases at V and 2 bases at J; junction bases unmatched: 14. This CDR3 is 18 amino acids long. CDR3 bases: TGCGCCAGCAGCGCGAAAGGAACTACAGGGGTTAACACCGGGGAGCTGTTTTTT. Encoded protein: CASSAKGTTGVNTGELFF. Drawing the rest from reference TRBV5-1 and TRBJ2-2, the complete variable domain is KAGVTQTPRYLIKTRGQQVTLSCSPISGHRSVSWYQQTPGQGLQFLFEYFSETQRNKGNFPGRFSGRQFSNSRSEMNVSTLELGDSALYLCASSAKGTTGVNTGELFFGEGSRLTVL.

V is TRBV7-7 and J is TRBJ2-5, with D tentatively TRBD2 (7 bases). The CDR3 consists of 14 residues. V lost 0 bases to trimming and J lost 5 bases, with 10 bases between them. CDR1 SSHAT and CDR2 FNYEAQ come from the germline V gene (reference sequence). The CDR3 loop reads CASSLAGRGETQYF. Written as DNA, the CDR3 is TGTGCCAGCAGCTTAGCTGGGAGGGGGGAGACCCAGTACTTC.

The V and J genes are TRBV6-5 and TRBJ1-3, with 8 bases identical to TRBD1. The germline CDR1 and CDR2 sequences are MNHEY and SVGAGI. The CDR3 spans 16 residues. With V trimmed by 2 bases and J by 2 bases, 5 bases remained unmatched. The CDR3 DNA reads as TGTGCCAGCAGTTACCAGACAGGGGTTGCTGGAAACACCATATATTTT. This gives the protein CASSYQTGVAGNTIYF.

The chain combines TRBV18 with TRBJ1-1; 7 bases are shared with TRBD1. The CDR3 spans 13 residues. Germline V lookup: CDR1 KGHSH, CDR2 LQKENI. The V segment lost 8 bases and the J segment 3 bases; nucleotides outside the gene matches: 6. The CDR3 DNA reads as TGTGCCAGCCCAGGACAGGCAGACACTGAAGCTTTCTTT. Translating gives CASPGQADTEAFF.

The V call is TRBV9, the J call TRBJ1-5, with a weak D call TRBD1 (5 bases). V shed 2 bases and J shed 5 bases, with 14 bases lying between them. The CDR3 covers 15 residues. Germline values: CDR1 SGDLS, CDR2 YYNGEE. The CDR3 loop reads CASSVGGGDYQPQHF. As DNA, the CDR3 is TGTGCCAGCAGCGTGGGGGGTGGGGATTATCAGCCCCAGCATTTT. Full variable domain (missing parts from reference TRBV9 and TRBJ1-5): DSGVTQTPKHLITATGQRVTLRCSPRSGDLSVYWYQQSLDQGLQFLIQYYNGEERAKGNILERFSAQQFPDLHSELNLSSLELGDSALYFCASSVGGGDYQPQHFGDGTRLSIL.

V gene TRBV6-1 combines with J gene TRBJ2-1, with 9 bases fitting TRBD1. The CDR3 spans 14 residues. CDR1 and CDR2 from the germline V gene are MNHNS and SASEGT. V trimming: 10 bases; J trimming: 6 bases; junction bases outside the gene matches: 10. The CDR3 DNA sequence: TGTGCCACTTCTACAGGGGGCGTAGGCAATGAGCAGTTCTTC. Its translation is CATSTGGVGNEQFF.

The gene calls are TRBV5-8 and TRBJ1-1; D gene ambiguous. Trimming removed 4 bases from V and 7 bases from J, with 14 bases in between. This CDR3 has 13 residues. CDR1 and CDR2 from the germline V gene are SGHTS and YDEGEE. For the CDR3, the DNA is TGTGCCAGCAGCAGAGGTCGGTCACTTGAAGCTTTCTTT. It encodes CASSRGRSLEAFF.

The gene calls are TRBV27 and TRBJ1-5; 7 nucleotides line up with TRBD1. The V gene's germline CDR1 is MNHEY and CDR2 SMNVEV (reference sequence). This CDR3 contains 15 residues. V lost 4 bases to trimming and J lost 4 bases; unmatched junction nucleotides: 7. CDR3 nucleotide sequence: TGTGCCAGCAGTTCACCCGGACAGGCGAATCAGCCCCAGCATTTT. Amino acids: CASSSPGQANQPQHF.

The chain employs TRBV2 and TRBJ1-4, with D perhaps TRBD1 (5 bases). The CDR3 spans 13 residues. V lost 4 bases to trimming and J lost 2 bases, with 5 bases between them. Germline V gene sequence: CDR1 SNHLY, CDR2 FYNNEI. This CDR3 is CASSGGTNEKLFF. The CDR3 DNA sequence: TGTGCCAGCAGTGGGGGCACTAATGAAAAACTGTTTTTT.

This clone was seen only once. The chain links TRBV5-1 to TRBJ1-2, with 7 nucleotides matching TRBD1. The CDR3 has 15 amino acids. Germline V CDR1 and CDR2: SGHRS, YFSETQ. V was clipped by 0 bases and J by 7 bases; unmatched bases: 9. The CDR3 nucleotides read TGCGCCAGCAGCTTGGAACCGGGACAGCTGTCTGGCTACACCTTC. This gives the protein CASSLEPGQLSGYTF.

This sequence joins TRBV9 and TRBJ1-6; weak D call: TRBD1 (5 bases). With 0 bases removed from V and 9 bases from J, the gap between germline ends came to 13 bases. Germline V gene sequence: CDR1 SGDLS, CDR2 YYNGEE. The CDR3 has 15 amino acids. This CDR3 is CASSVEGLEGSPLHF. CDR3 sequence (DNA): TGTGCCAGCAGCGTAGAGGGGCTGGAAGGTTCACCCCTCCACTTT.

This clone showed up just once. V and J are TRBV27 and TRBJ2-7; 7 bases agree with TRBD1. CDR3 length: 14 residues. Per the germline V gene, CDR1 is MNHEY and CDR2 is SMNVEV (reference sequence). V was clipped by 4 bases and J by 3 bases; unmatched bases: 6. The CDR3 DNA reads TGTGCCAGCAGTTGGTCAGGGGGAAGCTACGAGCAGTACTTC. Protein sequence: CASSWSGGSYEQYF.

This clone occurred a few times. This chain joins TRBV29-1 and TRBJ2-2; TRBD1 agrees at 8 bases. The germline V gene has CDR1 SQVTM and CDR2 ANQGSEA. With 7 bases clipped from V and 0 bases from J, the junction kept 10 bases outside the gene matches. The CDR3 covers 16 residues. Here the CDR3 reads CSARQGPSANTGELFF. In DNA form, the CDR3 reads TGCAGCGCTCGACAGGGGCCCTCCGCGAACACCGGGGAGCTGTTTTTT.

This chain links TRBV10-1 with TRBJ2-7; 7 bases fit TRBD1. Germline V gene lookup returns CDR1 WNHNN and CDR2 SYGVQD (reference sequence). This CDR3 comprises 15 residues. V dropped 2 bases and J dropped 0; count of bases not matched to a gene: 4. CDR3 nucleotides: TGCGCCAGCAGTGAGGGGACAGAAAACTCCTACGAGCAGTACTTC. It is translated as CASSEGTENSYEQYF.

The V and J genes are TRBV7-9 and TRBJ2-1, with a tentative D call TRBD2 (7 bases). Trimming stripped 3 bases from V and 7 bases from J, with 16 bases between. CDR1 and CDR2 from the germline V gene are SEHNR and FQNEAQ (reference sequence). The CDR3 is 15 residues long. The CDR3 loop is CASSFTGGPANEQFF. Written as DNA, the CDR3 is TGTGCCAGCAGCTTCACCGGGGGGCCGGCGAATGAGCAGTTCTTC.

This sequence joins TRBV29-1 and TRBJ1-2; no clear D gene. CDR1 SQVTM and CDR2 ANQGSEA come from the germline V gene. The CDR3 covers 8 residues. Trimming removed 4 bases from V and 11 bases from J, with 5 bases in between. The CDR3: CSVGEYTF. In nucleotides, the CDR3 is TGCAGCGTTGGCGAGTACACCTTC.

The chain combines TRBV28 with TRBJ2-7, with 9 bases that match TRBD1. Germline assignment: CDR1 MDHEN and CDR2 SYDVKM. The CDR3 extends over 15 amino acids. With V trimmed by 6 bases and J by 1 base, 7 bases remained unmatched. The CDR3 reads CASSPPGTGSYEQYF. In DNA form, the CDR3 reads TGTGCCAGCAGCCCCCCCGGGACAGGGTCCTACGAGCAGTACTTC. Full variable domain (rest looked up from reference TRBV28 and TRBJ2-7): DVKVTQSSRYLVKRTGEKVFLECVQDMDHENMFWYRQDPGLGLRLIYFSYDVKMKEKGDIPEGYSVSREKKERFSLILESASTNQTSMYLCASSPPGTGSYEQYFGPGTRLTVT.

This chain connects TRBV11-2 to TRBJ2-3, with TRBD1 as a possible D gene (6 bases). The CDR3 has 15 residues. V shed 5 bases and J shed 5 bases, with 17 bases lying between them. CDR1 and CDR2 (germline): SGHAT, FQNNGV. The CDR3 here is CASSKAGAEGDTQYF. The CDR3 DNA sequence: TGTGCCAGCAGCAAAGCAGGGGCGGAAGGAGATACGCAGTATTTT. The entire variable domain, with the rest obtained from reference TRBV11-2 and TRBJ2-3, is as follows: EAGVAQSPRYKIIEKRQSVAFWCNPISGHATLYWYQQILGQGPKLLIQFQNNGVVDDSQLPKDRFSAERLKGVDSTLKIQPAKLEDSAVYLCASSKAGAEGDTQYFGPGTRLTVL.